The rows below give T cell receptor beta chains drawn from one sample of a study of technical replicates of blood from four donors. Here immunoSEQ multiplex PCR was the method, and the copy in TCRdb shows in-frame clones only, minus some. The sample holds fewer than 85,000 clones, roughly 94% seen once. The sequenced sample was T cells isolated from PBMCs. These receptors all come from a human donor in good health. Each CDR3 is given with its conserved first and last residue. The D gene is left open where the match is weak. Not all rows give a size; the values are once, few, many and, for expanded clones, a class.

CASSLSGGAYGYTF	TGCGCCAGCAGCTTATCAGGGGGCGCCTATGGCTACACCTTC	TRBD1	TRBJ1-2	.	TRBV5-1
CAISPGLAGGRTDTQYF	TGTGCCATCAGTCCGGGACTAGCGGGAGGTCGGACAGATACGCAGTATTTT	TRBD2	TRBJ2-3	.	TRBV10-3
CASSPSGGGNIQYF	TGTGCCAGCAGCCCTAGCGGGGGAGGGAACATTCAGTACTTC	TRBD2	TRBJ2-4	.	TRBV7-9
CASRPPGALPIHQPQHF	TGCGCCAGCAGACCACCTGGGGCACTCCCCATACATCAGCCCCAGCATTTT	.	TRBJ1-5	once	TRBV10-2
CASSQKDRAINEKLFF	TGTGCCAGCAGTCAAAAGGACAGGGCGATTAATGAAAAACTGTTTTTT	TRBD1	TRBJ1-4	.	TRBV2
CASSLSRGGQPQHF	TGTGCCAGCAGCTTATCGCGGGGTGGCCAGCCCCAGCATTTT	.	TRBJ1-5	.	TRBV7-8
CASSMGHGNTIYF	TGTGCCAGCAGCATGGGACACGGAAACACCATATATTTT	.	TRBJ1-3	.	TRBV9
CASSLYMNTEAFF	TGTGCCAGCAGCCTGTATATGAACACTGAAGCTTTCTTT	.	TRBJ1-1	.	TRBV11-3
CASSQASGKDTQYF	TGTGCCAGTAGTCAGGCTAGCGGGAAAGATACGCAGTATTTT	TRBD2	TRBJ2-3	.	TRBV19
CASSRNYGYTF	TGTGCCAGCAGCCGGAACTATGGCTACACCTTC	.	TRBJ1-2	.	TRBV28
CASRGGQETQYF	TGCGCCAGCCGGGGGGGCCAAGAGACCCAGTACTTC	TRBD2	TRBJ2-5	.	TRBV5-1
CASSLSIPSSAYEQYF	TGTGCCAGCAGTTTATCTATCCCCTCCTCTGCCTACGAGCAGTACTTC	.	TRBJ2-7	.	TRBV27
CASRPWTDSGANVLTF	TGTGCCAGTAGACCTTGGACAGACTCTGGGGCCAACGTCCTGACTTTC	.	TRBJ2-6	.	TRBV19
CASSLGTATEAFF	TGCGCCAGCAGCTTGGGGACAGCCACTGAAGCTTTCTTT	.	TRBJ1-1	.	TRBV5-1
CASSPGQGNEQYF	TGCGCCAGCAGCCCGGGACAGGGCAACGAGCAGTACTTC	TRBD1	TRBJ2-7	.	TRBV5-1
CASSLGLWRQGASGYTF	TGTGCCAGCAGCTTAGGGTTGTGGCGGCAGGGGGCGAGCGGCTACACCTTC	TRBD1	TRBJ1-2	once	TRBV11-3
CASTTTSGSSGELFF	TGTGCCAGCACCACGACTAGCGGGAGTTCAGGGGAGCTGTTTTTT	TRBD2	TRBJ2-2	.	TRBV6-4
CASSAPGGSNTGELFF	TGTGCCAGCTCGGCGCCGGGGGGGAGTAACACCGGGGAGCTGTTTTTT	TRBD2	TRBJ2-2	.	TRBV7-9
CASSRSGQVNEKLFF	TGTGCCAGCAGCCGCTCTGGGCAGGTTAATGAAAAACTGTTTTTT	.	TRBJ1-4	.	TRBV28
CSVLQGGRLYGYTF	TGCAGCGTTCTACAGGGAGGGAGACTCTATGGCTACACCTTC	.	TRBJ1-2	.	TRBV29-1
CATSTRTGTEAFF	TGTGCCACCAGCACAAGGACGGGGACTGAAGCTTTCTTT	.	TRBJ1-1	.	TRBV15
CATSSGGSGDEQFF	TGTGCCACCAGCAGTGGGGGGAGCGGGGATGAGCAGTTCTTC	TRBD2	TRBJ2-1	.	TRBV15
CASRAGKQSFNEKLFF	TGTGCCAGCAGGGCCGGGAAACAGTCTTTTAATGAAAAACTGTTTTTT	.	TRBJ1-4	.	TRBV27
CASSTQSYEQYF	TGTGCCAGCAGTACACAGTCCTACGAGCAGTACTTC	.	TRBJ2-7	.	TRBV2
CASSVRDREKLFF	TGTGCCAGCAGCGTAAGGGACAGAGAAAAACTGTTTTTT	TRBD1	TRBJ1-4	.	TRBV9
CASSPGGLAGQETQYF	TGTGCCAGCTCACCCGGCGGACTAGCGGGCCAAGAGACCCAGTACTTC	TRBD2	TRBJ2-5	.	TRBV18
CSVDTNTEAFF	TGCAGCGTTGATACTAACACTGAAGCTTTCTTT	.	TRBJ1-1	.	TRBV29-1
CASIGTINQPQHF	TGTGCCAGCATTGGGACAATCAATCAGCCCCAGCATTTT	.	TRBJ1-5	.	TRBV28
CAISDWSQETQYF	TGTGCCATCAGTGATTGGAGCCAAGAGACCCAGTACTTC	.	TRBJ2-5	.	TRBV10-3
CASAFGGTYEQYF	TGTGCCAGCGCGTTCGGGGGGACCTACGAGCAGTACTTC	TRBD2	TRBJ2-7	.	TRBV2
CASSEPTSELQYF	TGCGCCAGCAGTGAGCCGACTAGCGAGCTTCAGTATTTT	TRBD2	TRBJ2-3	.	TRBV10-1
CASSFSAGRDSYEQYF	TGTGCCAGCAGCTTCTCTGCCGGCAGGGACTCCTACGAGCAGTACTTC	.	TRBJ2-7	.	TRBV11-2
CASSIVNTEAFF	TGTGCCAGCAGTATCGTGAACACTGAAGCTTTCTTT	.	TRBJ1-1	few	TRBV2
CASSILDRAEKLFF	TGTGCCAGTAGTATTCTGGACAGGGCTGAAAAACTGTTTTTT	TRBD1	TRBJ1-4	.	TRBV19
CASTLGLAGGVGETQYF	TGTGCCAGCACCCTTGGACTAGCGGGGGGGGTTGGTGAGACCCAGTACTTC	TRBD2	TRBJ2-5	.	TRBV11-1
CASSRDRGAGYTF	TGTGCCAGCAGCAGGGACAGGGGGGCTGGCTACACCTTC	TRBD1	TRBJ1-2	.	TRBV6-5
CSVELRAGELFF	TGCAGCGTTGAACTTCGCGCCGGGGAGCTGTTTTTT	.	TRBJ2-2	.	TRBV29-1
CASSLSTGTGDTEAFF	TGTGCCAGCAGCTTATCTACCGGGACAGGGGACACTGAAGCTTTCTTT	TRBD1	TRBJ1-1	.	TRBV13
CASSLVSSGRTQYF	TGTGCCAGCAGCTTAGTTTCTAGCGGTAGAACCCAGTACTTC	TRBD2	TRBJ2-5	.	TRBV11-2
CASSLDGGPGGIQYF	TGCGCCAGCAGCTTGGATGGGGGGCCGGGGGGCATTCAGTACTTC	.	TRBJ2-4	.	TRBV5-1
CASSPSGREDQPQHF	TGTGCCAGCAGCCCTTCAGGGAGGGAGGATCAGCCCCAGCATTTT	.	TRBJ1-5	.	TRBV11-2
CASSLGSGGTVTYEQYF	TGTGCCAGCAGCTTAGGGTCGGGGGGCACCGTGACCTACGAGCAGTACTTC	.	TRBJ2-7	.	TRBV7-3
CASSHKTGYEQYF	TGCGCCAGCAGCCACAAGACAGGTTACGAGCAGTACTTC	.	TRBJ2-7	.	TRBV4-1
CASSLDRETQYF	TGCGCCAGCAGCTTGGATCGGGAGACCCAGTACTTC	.	TRBJ2-5	once	TRBV5-1
CASSAGQTGYEQYF	TGTGCCAGCAGCGCCGGACAGACGGGCTACGAGCAGTACTTC	.	TRBJ2-7	.	TRBV9
CASSVTGTGGKGKQFF	TGTGCCAGCAGCGTGACCGGGACAGGGGGCAAAGGGAAGCAGTTCTTC	TRBD1	TRBJ2-1	few	TRBV9
CASSLATRHEQYF	TGTGCCAGCAGCTTGGCCACGAGGCACGAGCAGTACTTC	.	TRBJ2-7	.	TRBV7-9
CASSFTGPAEAFF	TGTGCCAGCAGCTTCACAGGGCCAGCCGAAGCTTTCTTT	.	TRBJ1-1	.	TRBV5-8
CAWARQGATEAFF	TGTGCCTGGGCTAGACAGGGGGCCACTGAAGCTTTCTTT	TRBD1	TRBJ1-1	.	TRBV30
CAIRSRQPLSSGNTIYF	TGTGCCATCAGATCCAGACAACCCTTAAGCTCTGGAAACACCATATATTTT	.	TRBJ1-3	.	TRBV10-3
CASSLDFNWDSNEKLFF	TGTGCCAGCAGCTTAGACTTCAACTGGGACTCCAATGAAAAACTGTTTTTT	.	TRBJ1-4	once	TRBV7-9
CASSSYGGLAGVGETQYF	TGTGCCAGCAGCTCCTACGGAGGACTAGCGGGGGTTGGAGAGACCCAGTACTTC	TRBD2	TRBJ2-5	.	TRBV5-6
CATSTDPGQSYEQYF	TGTGCCACCAGCACGGACCCGGGACAGTCCTACGAGCAGTACTTC	TRBD1	TRBJ2-7	.	TRBV15